This T cell receptor beta chain was recovered during a study of neurological immune-mediated disorders. TCRdb reprocessed the 5' RACE reads with MiXCR, giving one entry per CDR3 protein. Of about 120,000 distinct CDR3 sequences in the sample, roughly 3.2% were seen once. Notes on the study in general: Multiple sclerosis was found to have the least TCR clonal expansion, below healthy controls, and HTLV-1-associated myelopathy the most.

Unsorted libraries were derived from 2 million PBMCs stored at -80 C. The CDR3 runs to 10 residues. The V and J ends lost 3 bases and 6 bases respectively, with 2 bases between them. Germline V gene data show CDR1 as DFQATT and CDR2 as SNEGSKA (reference sequence). This clonotype was observed at least ten times. Antigen specificity is unknown. Sequenced sample: PBMCs. The origin of this receptor is a woman under 40 with multiple sclerosis. The chain combines TRBV20-1 with TRBJ1-4, with D uncertain. The CDR3 coding sequence is TGCAGTGCTAGTTATGAAAAACTGTTTTTT. Amino acid sequence: CSASYEKLFF.